This T cell receptor (beta chain) was identified in a study of blood T cells in healthy people across ages. Germline V lookup: CDR1 MRHNA, CDR2 SNTAGT. Trimming removed 2 bases at V and 6 bases at J, with 10 bases between. There are 13 residues in the CDR3. On this clonotype itself: The target antigen is unknown.

The use of a sample-barcoded 5' primer and a J-beta primer mix characterized a second PCR of roughly 7 to 11 cycles. Each CDR3 protein is one row after TCRdb ran MiXCR on the 5' RACE reads. In the table there are 1.5 million to 2 million distinct CDR3 sequences, 28% of which are singletons. Study-wide results and limits: There were more naive CD4+ cells and higher diversity in long-lived donors than in aged donors.

This sequence joins TRBV6-4 and TRBJ1-1; D ambiguous. The TCR sequence derives from a young woman in good health. Sequencing used blood. The CDR3 loop is CASSDLTRPEAFF. CDR3 DNA sequence: TGTGCCAGCAGTGACCTAACCCGCCCTGAAGCTTTCTTT.